This T cell receptor beta chain came from a study of cytomegalovirus exposure and HLA in healthy donors. Primers: 60 Vbeta forward and 13 Jbeta reverse. Sequencing used immunoSEQ multiplex PCR; TCRdb keeps in-frame clones, though not all of them. The sample shows approximately 85,000 clones, approximately 80% of them seen only once. The specimen sequenced was PBMCs. This clonotype originated in a woman aged 45-65 years in good health and CMV-seropositive.

The chain's CDR3 is CASSYAAGAPEQFF. CDR3 nucleotides: TGTGCCAGCAGTTACGCGGCGGGGGCCCCGGAGCAGTTCTTC. This chain connects TRBV6-5 to TRBJ2-1; D may be TRBD2 (7 bases). Germline V gene sequence: CDR1 MNHEY, CDR2 SVGAGI. This CDR3 spans 14 amino acids. Trimming stripped 2 bases from V and 10 bases from J, with 15 bases between.